The table lists the clone carrying this T cell receptor (beta chain) with a few counts. Its antigen remains unknown. This entry belongs to a study of beta chain features in type 1 diabetes. Across the whole study: Patients were similar to healthy donors in age and gender (as well as in cell yields). Study-wide results and caveats: Patients with Type 1 diabetes showed moderately but significantly shorter TCRB CDR3s in all four CD4+ subsets.

The CDR3 spans 16 residues. V lost 0 bases to trimming and J lost 3 bases, with 15 bases between them. Germline V gene data show CDR1 as GTSNPN and CDR2 as SVGIG (reference sequence). Every single donor gave one heparinised blood draw, and these averaged about 100 mL. CD45RO/CCR7/CD25/CD127/CD95/CD27 separated CD4+ naive, central memory, regulatory and stem cell-like memory cells by sorting. Post-sort purity exceeded 98% for all sorted populations. Every isolated RNA sample was fully reverse transcribed, so sequencing captured expressed TCRB transcripts. Assay used: immunoSEQ multiplex PCR; TCRdb lists only in-frame clones, some missing. The sample has 250,000 to 300,000 clones, 24% seen once.

The rearrangement uses TRBV30 and TRBJ1-5; D remains unclear. This clonotype was obtained from a woman in her twenties or thirties with type 1 diabetes. The specimen sequenced was naive CD4+ T cells from blood. CDR3 region: CAWSVSIAGPNQPQHF. The DNA for the CDR3 is TGTGCCTGGAGTGTAAGTATTGCCGGTCCCAATCAGCCCCAGCATTTT.